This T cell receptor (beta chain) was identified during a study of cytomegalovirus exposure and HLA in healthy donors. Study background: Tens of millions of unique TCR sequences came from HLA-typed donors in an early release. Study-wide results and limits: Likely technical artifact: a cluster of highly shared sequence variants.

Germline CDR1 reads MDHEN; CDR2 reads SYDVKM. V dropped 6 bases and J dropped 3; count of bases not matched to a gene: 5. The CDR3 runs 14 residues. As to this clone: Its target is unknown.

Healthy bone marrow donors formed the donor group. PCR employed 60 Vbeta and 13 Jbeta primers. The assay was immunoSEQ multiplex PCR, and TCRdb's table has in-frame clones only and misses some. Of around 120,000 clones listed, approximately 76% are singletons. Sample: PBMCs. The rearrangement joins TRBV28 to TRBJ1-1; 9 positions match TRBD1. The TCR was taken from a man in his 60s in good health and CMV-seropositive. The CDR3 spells CASRSDRGYTEAFF. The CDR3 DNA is TGTGCCAGCAGATCCGACAGGGGGTACACTGAAGCTTTCTTT.